Below are 7 T cell receptor beta chains sequenced from a single sample in a study of blood T cell repertoires in COVID-19. Assay: immunoSEQ multiplex PCR; the TCRdb copy retains only in-frame clones and omits some. The sample lists roughly 200,000 clones, 75% to 90% seen once, with roughly 8% in the top ten. Sequencing used peripheral blood. These receptors were taken from a woman aged 60-70 years with acute or convalescent COVID-19.

This clone was seen just once. The chain joins TRBV6-1 to TRBJ2-7; TRBD2 matches at 9 bases. The junction had 8 bases not matched to a gene; V was cut back by 2 bases and J by 6 bases. Germline V gives CDR1 MNHNS, CDR2 SASEGT. There are 15 residues in the CDR3. For the CDR3, the DNA is TGTGCCAGCAGTGAACTGGCGGGAGGGCCGCCCGAGCAGTACGTC. Protein: CASSELAGGPPEQYV.

V gene TRBV2 combines with J gene TRBJ2-5; 7 bases align to TRBD2. Germline-derived CDR1 and CDR2 are SNHLY and FYNNEI. The V gene end was trimmed by 7 bases and the J gene end by 4 bases; junction bases not matched to a gene: 15. CDR3 length: 16 amino acids. CDR3: CASTEARGIAGETQYF. In nucleotides, the CDR3 is TGTGCCAGCACTGAGGCGCGGGGGATTGCGGGAGAGACCCAGTACTTC. The full variable domain, its missing parts supplied by reference TRBV2 and TRBJ2-5, is EPEVTQTPSHQVTQMGQEVILRCVPISNHLYFYWYRQILGQKVEFLVSFYNNEISEKSEIFDDQFSVERPDGSNFTLKIRSTKLEDSAMYFCASTEARGIAGETQYFGPGTRLLVL.

The chain combines TRBV7-2 with TRBJ1-2; D is possibly TRBD1 (6 bases). CDR3 length: 15 amino acids. The V gene's germline CDR1 is SGHTA and CDR2 FQGNSA. V was trimmed by 7 bases and J by 8 bases, leaving 23 bases between them. CDR3 sequence: CASTASTGGGRGYTF. CDR3 DNA: TGTGCCAGCACCGCTTCAACCGGGGGGGGGCGGGGCTACACCTTC.

V is TRBV11-3 and J is TRBJ2-3; no reliable D call. The V and J ends lost 1 base and 2 bases respectively, with 10 bases between them. Germline values: CDR1 SGHNT, CDR2 YENEEA. The CDR3 length is 15 residues. The CDR3 loop reads CASSLGDTHTDTQYF. The CDR3 DNA reads TGTGCCAGCAGCTTAGGAGACACACACACAGATACGCAGTATTTT.

This rearrangement joins TRBV19 to TRBJ2-3; 10 bases match TRBD2. Germline-derived CDR1 and CDR2 are LNHDA and SQIVND (reference sequence). This CDR3 has 15 residues. After removal of 5 bases from V and 8 bases from J, the junction contained 10 bases not matched to a gene. As DNA, the CDR3 is TGTGCCAGTAGTGCCCTAGCGGGAGCTATGGGTACGCAGTATTTT. This sequence encodes CASSALAGAMGTQYF.

The chain uses TRBV11-2 and TRBJ1-2, with unresolved D. The CDR3 has 15 amino acids. Deletions cut 2 bases from V and 4 bases from J, with 14 bases between. Germline V gene data show CDR1 as SGHAT and CDR2 as FQNNGV. CDR3 region: CASSLFETTFYGYTF. The CDR3 nucleotides read TGTGCCAGCAGCTTATTCGAGACAACGTTCTATGGCTACACCTTC.

The rearrangement joins TRBV18 to TRBJ1-1; D unclear. Germline assignment: CDR1 KGHSH and CDR2 LQKENI. V was shortened by 3 bases and J by 5 bases, with 7 bases between the two germline ends. The CDR3 consists of 12 residues. The CDR3 region is CASSPRETEAFF. The DNA for the CDR3 is TGTGCCAGCTCACCCCGGGAGACTGAAGCTTTCTTT.